The rows below give T cell receptor beta chains drawn from one sample of a study of blood T cell repertoires in COVID-19. Assay: immunoSEQ multiplex PCR; the TCRdb copy retains only in-frame clones and omits some. The sample has about 270,000 clones, around four fifths seen once. Sample: peripheral blood. Source of these receptors: a woman between 50 and 59 years old with active or convalescent COVID-19. The CDR3 runs from the conserved cysteine through the conserved F or W. Fields, in order: clone size, V gene, J gene, D gene, CDR3 DNA, CDR3 protein. D genes are given only for firm matches. Clone size, where shown, is once, few, many, or a class for clones that have expanded.

.,TRBV4-1,TRBJ2-5,.,TGCGCCAGCAGCCAAGAACCGGGGGTAGAGACCCAGTACTTC,CASSQEPGVETQYF
.,TRBV6-5,TRBJ2-7,TRBD2,TGTGCCAGCAGCCGACTAGCGACCCGCTACGAGCAGTACTTC,CASSRLATRYEQYF
.,TRBV7-9,TRBJ2-3,TRBD1,TGTGCCAGCAGCTCGAATACAGGGGCCCTCCCAGATACGCAGTATTTT,CASSSNTGALPDTQYF
.,TRBV21-1,TRBJ1-2,.,TGTGCCAGCAGCAAAGGACTCCCCCGGCAGAATCTCTATGGCTACACCTTC,CASSKGLPRQNLYGYTF
.,TRBV11-2,TRBJ1-2,.,TGTGCCAGCAGCTCTCCTCCACAGGGCCGGGCCTATGGCTACACCTTC,CASSSPPQGRAYGYTF
.,TRBV9,TRBJ1-5,TRBD1,TGTGCCAGCAGCGCAACCGGGACAGGGTTTCAGCCCCAGCATTTT,CASSATGTGFQPQHF
.,TRBV5-4,TRBJ2-7,.,TGTGCCAGCAGCCCGCGCGGGGAGAGGGACCCCTACGGGCAGTACTTC,CASSPRGERDPYGQYF
.,TRBV28,TRBJ2-3,TRBD2,TGTGCCAGCAGCGATATAGCGGGAGGGCGGGATACGCAGTATTTT,CASSDIAGGRDTQYF
.,TRBV4-1,TRBJ2-7,TRBD1,TGCGCCAGCAGCCAGCTGACAGGGACCTACGAGCAGTACTTC,CASSQLTGTYEQYF
.,TRBV6-2/TRBV6-3,TRBJ1-5,.,TGTGCCAGCAGTTACACACCGGGGGGGGCCGGTTTTCACCAGCCCCAGCATTTT,CASSYTPGGAGFHQPQHF
once,TRBV12-3/TRBV12-4,TRBJ2-5,TRBD2,TGTGCCAGCGAGAAGCTAGCGGGAGAGACCCAGTACTTC,CASEKLAGETQYF
.,TRBV14,TRBJ2-1,.,TGTGCCAGCAGCCAAGATCGGGACAATGAGCAGTTCTTC,CASSQDRDNEQFF
few,TRBV6-5,TRBJ1-6,.,TGTGCCAGCAGTTACGCCACTTATAATTCACCCCTCCACTTT,CASSYATYNSPLHF
.,TRBV10-3,TRBJ2-6,.,TGTGCCATCAGTGACACAGGGTCTGGGGCCAACGTCCTGACTTTC,CAISDTGSGANVLTF
.,TRBV4-2,TRBJ2-1,TRBD1,TGTGCCAGCCAGTTTTCAGGGGGAGCGTCCTACAATGAGCAGTTCTTC,CASQFSGGASYNEQFF
.,TRBV7-2,TRBJ2-1,TRBD2,TGTGCCAGCAGCTTAGCGCGGGGGACCTCCTACAATGAGCAGTTCTTC,CASSLARGTSYNEQFF
.,TRBV7-2,TRBJ2-3,.,TGTGCCAGCAGCCCGCGAGGACCGGGATCTGCAGATACGCAGTATTTT,CASSPRGPGSADTQYF
.,TRBV18,TRBJ2-5,TRBD1,TGTGCCAGCTCACGGACAGGGGCGATGTACCAAGAGACCCAGTACTTC,CASSRTGAMYQETQYF
.,TRBV28,TRBJ2-5,.,TGTGCCAGCAGCTATACAGGAGCCCAGTACTTC,CASSYTGAQYF
.,TRBV27,TRBJ2-3,TRBD2,TGTGCCAGCAGTTTGCTAGCGGCCTATTCGAGCACAGATACGCAGTATTTT,CASSLLAAYSSTDTQYF
.,TRBV16,TRBJ1-2,TRBD1,TGTGCCAGCAGCCCCCGACAGGGTCTGACCTATGGCTACACCTTC,CASSPRQGLTYGYTF
few,TRBV2,TRBJ1-5,.,TGTGCCAGCAGTTCCGTCTCTGAGGAGCAGCCCCAGCATTTT,CASSSVSEEQPQHF
.,TRBV14,TRBJ2-7,.,TGTGCCAGCAGCGACTATTTCTACGAGCAGTACTTC,CASSDYFYEQYF
many,TRBV5-1,TRBJ2-5,.,TGCGCCAGCAGCTTCAACGCGGAGACCCAGTACTTC,CASSFNAETQYF
.,TRBV2,TRBJ1-2,.,TGTGCCAGCGGACAGAACTATGGCTACACCTTC,CASGQNYGYTF
.,TRBV2,TRBJ2-1,TRBD2,TGTGCCAGCAGTGAAGCCGCGCGGGGGTACAATGAGCAGTTCTTC,CASSEAARGYNEQFF
.,TRBV5-4,TRBJ2-3,.,TGTGCCAGCAGCTTGCCTAGCGTCACAGATACGCAGTATTTT,CASSLPSVTDTQYF
.,TRBV5-1,TRBJ1-5,.,TGCGCCAGCAGCTTGGACACGGGGCAGCCCCAGCATTTT,CASSLDTGQPQHF
.,TRBV10-3,TRBJ1-3,.,TGTGCCATCAGTGAGTCTCGGGTCTCTGGAAACACCATATATTTT,CAISESRVSGNTIYF